The clone carrying this T cell receptor (beta chain) was detected ten times or more. This sample was included in a study of T cell changes during pregnancy in multiple sclerosis. Sequencing used immunoSEQ multiplex PCR; TCRdb keeps in-frame clones, though not all of them. The data show 78,000 or so clones, about 90% seen once. V dropped 0 bases and J dropped 8; count of bases not matched to a gene: 1. Per the germline V gene, CDR1 is MRHNA and CDR2 is SNTAGT. CDR3 length equals 13 residues. The sequences come from peripheral blood, collected before pregnancy. The sequence came from a female donor with multiple sclerosis, enrolled in a pregnancy study. The chain couples TRBV6-4 to TRBJ1-1; 9 nucleotides line up with TRBD1. The chain's CDR3 is CASSDSDRGEAFF. CDR3 bases: TGTGCCAGCAGTGACTCGGACAGGGGCGAAGCTTTCTTT.